Listed here are 13 T cell receptor beta chains from one sample, sequenced in a study of cytomegalovirus exposure and HLA in healthy donors (dated by TCRdb to about 2017). Receptor amplification or capture employed the immunoSEQ multiplex PCR assay. A mixture of 60 forward primers for TCR Vbeta segments and 13 reverse primers for TCR Jbeta segments was used in the multiplex PCR. TCRdb holds this immuneACCESS table with in-frame rearrangements only. Some clones are missing; in checked studies, unresolved V genes explain under half, and the rest has no known cause. In this sample the table shows roughly 100,000 clones, 71% of which occur a single time. Less than 3.5% of the sample goes to the ten largest clones. The specimen sequenced was PBMCs. The receptor set was obtained from a female donor in good health and CMV-seronegative.

The V and J genes are TRBV19 and TRBJ1-5, with TRBD1 matching 8 bases. The germline V gene encodes CDR1 LNHDA and CDR2 SQIVND (reference sequence). With 1 base clipped from V and 7 bases from J, the junction kept 12 bases outside the gene matches. This CDR3 is 17 amino acids long. Here the CDR3 reads CASSIVPRDRYRQPQHF. The CDR3 coding sequence is TGTGCCAGTAGTATAGTCCCTCGGGACAGGTACAGGCAGCCCCAGCATTTT.

This clone was seen just once. The chain links TRBV4-1 to TRBJ2-4; the match to TRBD2 covers 10 bases. J gave up 6 bases and V 3 bases, and 8 bases lay outside the gene matches. Germline CDR1 and CDR2: MGHRA and YSYEKL. CDR3 length: 16 amino acids. The DNA for the CDR3 is TGCGCCAGCAGCCAGGAGGGGACTAGCGCTGGAAACATTCAGTACTTC. Translated, it gives CASSQEGTSAGNIQYF.

This clone was picked up one time. This sequence joins TRBV18 and TRBJ2-1; D call uncertain. The germline V gene encodes CDR1 KGHSH and CDR2 LQKENI. The CDR3 has 15 amino acids. Trimming removed 1 base at V and 4 bases at J, with 11 bases between. CDR3 protein: CASSPRWQSYNEQFF. In DNA, the CDR3 is TGTGCCAGCTCACCACGTTGGCAGTCATACAATGAGCAGTTCTTC.

This chain links TRBV6-5 with TRBJ1-5, with 7 positions matching TRBD1. Germline V lookup: CDR1 MNHEY, CDR2 SVGAGI. This CDR3 comprises 16 residues. V shed 3 bases and J 2 bases; nucleotides not matched to a gene: 7. DNA for the CDR3: TGTGCCAGCAGTTATCGACAGGGAGAGGGCAATCAGCCCCAGCATTTT. It encodes CASSYRQGEGNQPQHF.

The rearrangement uses TRBV11-3 and TRBJ2-5, with 14 bases that match TRBD2. CDR3 length: 15 residues. Germline values: CDR1 SGHNT, CDR2 YENEEA. With 6 bases clipped from V and 5 bases from J, the junction kept 5 bases outside the gene matches. CDR3 sequence reads: CASSTGTSGSETQYF. In DNA form, the CDR3 reads TGTGCCAGCAGTACCGGGACTAGCGGGAGTGAGACCCAGTACTTC.

The genes are TRBV18 and TRBJ1-1; TRBD1 is a possible D gene (5 bases). The V gene lost 6 bases and the J gene lost 6 bases, with 14 bases spanning the gap. Germline-derived CDR1 and CDR2 are KGHSH and LQKENI. The CDR3 covers 13 residues. The CDR3 DNA is TGTGCCAGCTCCGTCCAGGGTGGGTCTGAAGCTTTCTTT. The encoded protein is CASSVQGGSEAFF.

The chain's CDR3 is CAIRETSGSGEQYF. The CDR3 DNA follows: TGTGCCATCAGGGAGACTAGCGGGAGTGGGGAGCAGTACTTC. The V and J genes are TRBV10-3 and TRBJ2-7; the match to TRBD2 covers 12 bases. The trim removed 6 bases at V and 7 bases at J, leaving 7 bases unmatched. This CDR3 has 14 amino acids. Germline CDR1 and CDR2: ENHRY and SYGVKD.

J is TRBJ1-5 and V is TRBV30; D unclear. Germline V gene lookup returns CDR1 GTSNPN and CDR2 SVGIG (reference sequence). CDR3 length: 13 residues. V was cut by 1 base and J by 5 bases, with 9 bases left in between. Here the CDR3 DNA reads TGTGCCTGGAGTGAGGAGTTCGATCAGCCCCAGCATTTT. Translated, it gives CAWSEEFDQPQHF.

The chain recombines TRBV5-5 with TRBJ1-4; 10 bases are shared with TRBD1. CDR3 length: 16 amino acids. Per the germline V gene, CDR1 is SGHKS and CDR2 is YYEKEE (reference sequence). Trimming at V came to 4 bases and at J to 7 bases, leaving 10 bases not matched to a gene. The CDR3 sequence is CASSPGTGEFGEKLFF. The CDR3 bases are TGTGCCAGCAGCCCCGGGACAGGGGAGTTTGGTGAAAAACTGTTTTTT.

This clone showed up just a few times. This chain connects TRBV16 to TRBJ1-4, with 7 bases lining up with TRBD1. CDR3 length equals 16 residues. CDR1 and CDR2 from the germline V gene are KGHSY and FQNENV. Losses at the gene ends were 3 bases for V and 4 bases for J; bases not matched to a gene: 8. The CDR3 region has the DNA TGTGCCAGCAGCCATTCGAGGGGGCGAAGTAATGAAAAACTGTTTTTT. It is translated as CASSHSRGRSNEKLFF.

The rearrangement joins TRBV9 to TRBJ2-7, with TRBD2 matching over 15 bases. CDR1 is SGDLS and CDR2 is YYNGEE in the germline V gene. CDR3 size: 17 residues. J gave up 5 bases and V 0 bases, and 6 bases lay outside the gene matches. Here the CDR3 reads CASSVGGTSGRKDEQYF. The CDR3 DNA is TGTGCCAGCAGCGTAGGTGGGACTAGCGGGAGGAAGGACGAGCAGTACTTC. Filled out from reference TRBV9 and TRBJ2-7, the complete variable domain reads DSGVTQTPKHLITATGQRVTLRCSPRSGDLSVYWYQQSLDQGLQFLIQYYNGEERAKGNILERFSAQQFPDLHSELNLSSLELGDSALYFCASSVGGTSGRKDEQYFGPGTRLTVT.

The CDR3 nucleotides are TGTGCCAGCAGCGTAATCGGGACTAGCGGGAGGGCCCCGCCAGATACGCAGTATTTT. This codes for CASSVIGTSGRAPPDTQYF. The V gene is TRBV9, the J gene TRBJ2-3, with 16 bases aligning to TRBD2. Per germline, CDR1 SGDLS and CDR2 YYNGEE. Losses at the gene ends were 1 base for V and 4 bases for J; bases not matched to a gene: 9. The CDR3 runs 19 residues.

The V gene is TRBV30, the J gene TRBJ2-7, with 7 bases that match TRBD2. The CDR3 runs 13 residues. The germline gives CDR1 GTSNPN, CDR2 SVGIG (reference sequence). The V gene end was trimmed by 8 bases and the J gene end by 2 bases; junction bases not matched to a gene: 9. The CDR3 spells CAGLADLTYEQYF. The CDR3 nucleotides read TGTGCCGGTCTAGCGGACCTCACCTACGAGCAGTACTTC.